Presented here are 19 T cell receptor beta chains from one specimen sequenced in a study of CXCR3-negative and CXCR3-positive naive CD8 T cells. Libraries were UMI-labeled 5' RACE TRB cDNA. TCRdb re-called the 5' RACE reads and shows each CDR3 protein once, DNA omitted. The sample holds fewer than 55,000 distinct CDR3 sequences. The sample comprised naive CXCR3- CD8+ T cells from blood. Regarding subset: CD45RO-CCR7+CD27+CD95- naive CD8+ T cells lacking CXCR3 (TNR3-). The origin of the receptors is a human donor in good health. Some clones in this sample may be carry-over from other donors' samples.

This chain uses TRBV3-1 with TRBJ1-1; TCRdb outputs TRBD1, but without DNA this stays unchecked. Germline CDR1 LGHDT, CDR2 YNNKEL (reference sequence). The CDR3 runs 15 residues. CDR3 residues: CASSHASGGNAEAFF.

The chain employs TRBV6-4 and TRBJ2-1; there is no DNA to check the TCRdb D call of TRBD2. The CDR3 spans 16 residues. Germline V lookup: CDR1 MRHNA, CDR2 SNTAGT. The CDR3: CASSARLAGAGNEQFF.

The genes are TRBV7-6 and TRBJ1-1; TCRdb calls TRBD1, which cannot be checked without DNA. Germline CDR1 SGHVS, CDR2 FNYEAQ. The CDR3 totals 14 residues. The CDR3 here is CASSQQGLNTEAFF.

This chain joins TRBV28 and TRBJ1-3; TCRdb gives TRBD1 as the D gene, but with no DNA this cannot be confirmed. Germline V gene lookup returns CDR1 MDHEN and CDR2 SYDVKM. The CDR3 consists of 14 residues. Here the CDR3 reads CASSFSGVGNTIYF.

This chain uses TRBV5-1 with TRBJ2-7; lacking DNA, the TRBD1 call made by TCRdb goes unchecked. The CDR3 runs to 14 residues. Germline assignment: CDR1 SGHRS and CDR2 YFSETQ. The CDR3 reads CASSPYGTTYEQYF.

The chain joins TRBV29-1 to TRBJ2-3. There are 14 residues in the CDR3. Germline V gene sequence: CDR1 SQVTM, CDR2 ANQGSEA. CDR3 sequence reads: CSVDMGTPTDTQYF.

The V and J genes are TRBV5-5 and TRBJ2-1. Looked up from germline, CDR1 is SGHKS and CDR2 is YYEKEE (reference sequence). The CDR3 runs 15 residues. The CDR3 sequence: CASVEHGSSYNEQFF.

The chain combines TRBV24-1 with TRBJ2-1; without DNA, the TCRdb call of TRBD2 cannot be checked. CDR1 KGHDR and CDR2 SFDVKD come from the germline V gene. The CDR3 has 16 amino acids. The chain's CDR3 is CATSDQGLDSYNEQFF.

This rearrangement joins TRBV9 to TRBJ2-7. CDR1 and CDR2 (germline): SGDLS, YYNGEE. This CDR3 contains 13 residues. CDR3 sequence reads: CASSVGIGYEQYF.

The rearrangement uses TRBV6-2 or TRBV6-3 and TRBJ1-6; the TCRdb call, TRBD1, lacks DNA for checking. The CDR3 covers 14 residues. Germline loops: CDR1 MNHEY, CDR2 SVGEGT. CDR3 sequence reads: CASSPWGSGSPLHF.

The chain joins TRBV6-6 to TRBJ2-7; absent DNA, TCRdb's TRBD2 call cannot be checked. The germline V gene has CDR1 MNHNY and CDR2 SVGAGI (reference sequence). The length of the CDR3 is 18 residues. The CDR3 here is CASRRQVGLAAPLGEQYF.

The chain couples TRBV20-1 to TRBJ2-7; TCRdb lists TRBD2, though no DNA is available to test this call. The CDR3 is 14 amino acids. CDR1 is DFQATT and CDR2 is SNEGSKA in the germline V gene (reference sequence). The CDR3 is CSATRTSGSYEQYF.

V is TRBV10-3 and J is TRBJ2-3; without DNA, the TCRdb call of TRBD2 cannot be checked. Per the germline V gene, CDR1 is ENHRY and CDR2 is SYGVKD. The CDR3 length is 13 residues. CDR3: CAISAGGARTQYF.

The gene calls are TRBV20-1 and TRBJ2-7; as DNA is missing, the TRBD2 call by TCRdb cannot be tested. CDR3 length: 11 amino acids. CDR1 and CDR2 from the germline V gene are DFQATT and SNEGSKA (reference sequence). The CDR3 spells CSAVPLGEQYF.

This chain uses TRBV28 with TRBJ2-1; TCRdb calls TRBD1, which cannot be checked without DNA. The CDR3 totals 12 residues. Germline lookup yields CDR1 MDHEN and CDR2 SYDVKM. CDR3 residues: CASSSPKSLWFF.

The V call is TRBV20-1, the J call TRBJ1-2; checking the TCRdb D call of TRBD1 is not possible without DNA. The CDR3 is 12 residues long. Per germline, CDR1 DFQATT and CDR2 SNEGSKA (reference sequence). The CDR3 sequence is CSASGGPYGYTF.

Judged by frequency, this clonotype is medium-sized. The CDR3 loop is CSVSGRDQETQYF. This chain connects TRBV29-1 to TRBJ2-5; the TCRdb D gene call, TRBD2, has no DNA to confirm it. CDR1 SQVTM and CDR2 ANQGSEA come from the germline V gene. This CDR3 has 13 residues.

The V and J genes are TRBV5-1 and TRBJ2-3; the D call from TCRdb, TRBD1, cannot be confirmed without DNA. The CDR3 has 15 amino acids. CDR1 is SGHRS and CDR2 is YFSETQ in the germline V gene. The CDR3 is CASSLRDRVSDTQYF.

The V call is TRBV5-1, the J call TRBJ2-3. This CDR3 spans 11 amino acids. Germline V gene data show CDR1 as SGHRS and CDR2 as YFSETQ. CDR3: CASSLFDTQYF.